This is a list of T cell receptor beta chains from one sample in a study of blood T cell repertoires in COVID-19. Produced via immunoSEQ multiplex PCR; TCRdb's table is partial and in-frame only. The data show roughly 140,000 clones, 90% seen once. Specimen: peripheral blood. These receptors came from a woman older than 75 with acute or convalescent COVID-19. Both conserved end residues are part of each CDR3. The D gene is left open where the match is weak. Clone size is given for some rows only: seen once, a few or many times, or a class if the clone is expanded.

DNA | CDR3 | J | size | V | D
TGTGCCAGCAGCTCCTGGGACAGGGGGCTTACTGAAGCTTTCTTT | CASSSWDRGLTEAFF | TRBJ1-1 | NA | TRBV7-6 | TRBD1
TGTGCCAGCAGTGAGAGACAGAACACTGAAGCTTTCTTT | CASSERQNTEAFF | TRBJ1-1 | NA | TRBV2 | NA
TGTGCCAGCAGCTTCAGGGGGAACACTGAAGCTTTCTTT | CASSFRGNTEAFF | TRBJ1-1 | NA | TRBV11-3 | NA
TGCGCCAGCAGCTTGGAAGGGGTCGACACTGAAGCTTTCTTT | CASSLEGVDTEAFF | TRBJ1-1 | NA | TRBV5-1 | NA
TGCGCCAGCAGCGCAGGACAGAACACTGAAGCTTTCTTT | CASSAGQNTEAFF | TRBJ1-1 | NA | TRBV5-1 | NA
TGTGCCAGCAGCTTACAGCCGGGACAGCGGCACACTGAAGCTTTCTTT | CASSLQPGQRHTEAFF | TRBJ1-1 | once | TRBV7-3 | TRBD1
TGTGCCAGCAGCCTGCGCGGCAGGGTGGGCTACACCTTC | CASSLRGRVGYTF | TRBJ1-2 | NA | TRBV14 | NA
TGTGCCAGTAGTAGACAGGTTCACACTGAAGCTTTCTTT | CASSRQVHTEAFF | TRBJ1-1 | NA | TRBV19 | NA
TGTGCCAGCCGAGCGAGGACAGGGGTCGGGGAGCTGTTTTTT | CASRARTGVGELFF | TRBJ2-2 | NA | TRBV5-8 | TRBD1
TGTGCCAGCAGCCCATCCCCAGGGGAAGACTATGGCTACACCTTC | CASSPSPGEDYGYTF | TRBJ1-2 | NA | TRBV7-3 | NA
TGTGCCAGCACGGGGTCTTCGGGTGCCTATAATTCACCCCTCCACTTT | CASTGSSGAYNSPLHF | TRBJ1-6 | NA | TRBV2 | NA
TGTGCCAGCAGCCCTCTTCGGGACAGCGTTGAGCAGTTCTTC | CASSPLRDSVEQFF | TRBJ2-1 | NA | TRBV11-3 | TRBD1
TGTGCCAGCAGCCGAACAGGGGACTCTGGAAACACCATATATTTT | CASSRTGDSGNTIYF | TRBJ1-3 | NA | TRBV11-1 | TRBD1
TGTGCCAGCAGCTTGCCAGGGAACTACGAGCAGTACTTC | CASSLPGNYEQYF | TRBJ2-7 | NA | TRBV5-4 | NA
TGTGCCAGCAGATCGACCCTATTGACAGCTAATCAGCCCCAGCATTTT | CASRSTLLTANQPQHF | TRBJ1-5 | once | TRBV27 | NA
TGTGCCAGCAGTTCCCTGGGACAGGGGCGGGGCTACACCTTC | CASSSLGQGRGYTF | TRBJ1-2 | NA | TRBV28 | TRBD1
TGTGCCAGCAGCCAAGATTTGGGGGCACAAGGGGCTTTCTTT | CASSQDLGAQGAFF | TRBJ1-1 | NA | TRBV3-1/TRBV3-2 | NA
TGTGCCAGCTCACTGGGACAGCCTATTGAAAAACTGTTTTTT | CASSLGQPIEKLFF | TRBJ1-4 | NA | TRBV18 | TRBD1
TGTGCCAGCTCTCACGGGAGCTCCTACAATGAGCAGTTCTTC | CASSHGSSYNEQFF | TRBJ2-1 | NA | TRBV18 | NA
TGTGCCAGTAGTATATCTCTGCCTAGCTCTGGAAACACCATATATTTT | CASSISLPSSGNTIYF | TRBJ1-3 | NA | TRBV19 | NA
TGTGCCAGCAGTCCGGGACTAGCGCACGGCGGGGAGCTGTTTTTT | CASSPGLAHGGELFF | TRBJ2-2 | NA | TRBV6-4 | TRBD2
TGTGCCAGCGACCCAGGGGGACAGAGAAATTCACCCCTCCACTTT | CASDPGGQRNSPLHF | TRBJ1-6 | NA | TRBV19 | TRBD1
TGTGCCTGGAAGATGGTATCCATTCCAGGGACTGAAGCTTTCTTT | CAWKMVSIPGTEAFF | TRBJ1-1 | NA | TRBV30 | NA
TGTGCCAGCAGCGTGATGTCGCAGTATGGCTACACCTTC | CASSVMSQYGYTF | TRBJ1-2 | NA | TRBV9 | NA
TGTGCCAGCACCGATTATCCCAGACAGGGGTGCAATCAGCCCCAGCATTTT | CASTDYPRQGCNQPQHF | TRBJ1-5 | NA | TRBV5-6 | TRBD1
TGTGCCAGCCGTATAAGGCGGGGCGCTGAAGCTTTCTTT | CASRIRRGAEAFF | TRBJ1-1 | NA | TRBV7-2 | NA
TGTGCCAGCTCACAGGGAGAAGTTATGAACACTGAAGCTTTCTTT | CASSQGEVMNTEAFF | TRBJ1-1 | NA | TRBV18 | NA
TGTGCCAGCAGTGAAGCGCTTCCAGGGTATCAGCCCCAGCATTTT | CASSEALPGYQPQHF | TRBJ1-5 | NA | TRBV6-1 | NA
TGTGCCAGCAGCTTAGACTTTCTTACAGGGAAAAACATTCAGTACTTC | CASSLDFLTGKNIQYF | TRBJ2-4 | NA | TRBV7-2 | NA
TGTGCCAGCTCACCAACAGGGGGCAATCAGCCCCAGCATTTT | CASSPTGGNQPQHF | TRBJ1-5 | NA | TRBV18 | TRBD1
TGTGCCAGTAGTGCCAGGGGTGAAAAACTGTTTTTT | CASSARGEKLFF | TRBJ1-4 | NA | TRBV19 | NA
TGTGCCAGCAGCTTAGTATGGGGCGGGGGCTCACCCCTCCACTTT | CASSLVWGGGSPLHF | TRBJ1-6 | NA | TRBV7-2 | NA
TGTGCCAGCAGTGATAGGGGAAGTGGAGCGCAGTATTTT | CASSDRGSGAQYF | TRBJ2-3 | NA | TRBV2 | NA
TGTGCCAGCAGTTCCACTACCTCTGGGGCCAACGTCCTGACTTTC | CASSSTTSGANVLTF | TRBJ2-6 | NA | TRBV2 | NA
TGTGCCAGTAGTATTACGGGCGAGACGGGGAACACCATATATTTT | CASSITGETGNTIYF | TRBJ1-3 | NA | TRBV19 | NA
TGTGCCAGCAGCTTAGATAGGACTTTCACCGGGGAGCTGTTTTTT | CASSLDRTFTGELFF | TRBJ2-2 | NA | TRBV7-9 | NA
TGTGCCAGAACCACCCGGGGGGGTGGGGAGCAGTACTTC | CARTTRGGGEQYF | TRBJ2-7 | NA | TRBV7-5 | NA
TGTGCCTGGAGTCCGTCGGACAGGGGTCAGCCCCAGCATTTT | CAWSPSDRGQPQHF | TRBJ1-5 | many | TRBV30 | TRBD1
TGTGCCAGCAGGACAAGTTGGACCGGGGAGCTGTTTTTT | CASRTSWTGELFF | TRBJ2-2 | NA | TRBV3-1/TRBV3-2 | NA
TGCGCCAGCAGCCAGCAATCGGGCTCCTACGAGCAGTACTTC | CASSQQSGSYEQYF | TRBJ2-7 | NA | TRBV5-1 | NA
TGTGCCAGCACCCTGGGACAGTCGAACACTGAAGCTTTCTTT | CASTLGQSNTEAFF | TRBJ1-1 | NA | TRBV7-2 | TRBD1
TGTGCCAGCTCACCGATGGCGGAGTGGACTGAAGCTTTCTTT | CASSPMAEWTEAFF | TRBJ1-1 | NA | TRBV18 | NA
TGCGCCAGCAGCTTGGCAGCGGGGGCAGGGGATACGCAGTATTTT | CASSLAAGAGDTQYF | TRBJ2-3 | NA | TRBV5-1 | TRBD2
TGTGCCAGCTCCCCGGGACAAATAGAGACCCAGTACTTC | CASSPGQIETQYF | TRBJ2-5 | once | TRBV18 | NA
TGTGCCAGTAGTACTAGCGGGGGGGCCCCCAAAAACATTCAGTACTTC | CASSTSGGAPKNIQYF | TRBJ2-4 | NA | TRBV19 | TRBD2
TGTGCCACCAGCAGAGATCGAAGACAGCCCTACGAGCAGTACTTC | CATSRDRRQPYEQYF | TRBJ2-7 | NA | TRBV15 | NA
TGCGCCAGCAGCCAAGAGGACAGGGCACAGAACACTGAAGCTTTCTTT | CASSQEDRAQNTEAFF | TRBJ1-1 | NA | TRBV4-1 | TRBD1
TGCGCCAGCAGCTTGGACCCGGGAACGCCCGGGGAGCTGTTTTTT | CASSLDPGTPGELFF | TRBJ2-2 | NA | TRBV5-1 | NA
TGCGCCAGCAGCTTGTCGGCTAGCGGAACTTCCTACAATGAGCAGTTCTTC | CASSLSASGTSYNEQFF | TRBJ2-1 | NA | TRBV5-1 | TRBD2
TGCGCCAGCAGCTTGGGGACAGCCTATAATTCACCCCTCCACTTT | CASSLGTAYNSPLHF | TRBJ1-6 | NA | TRBV5-1 | NA
TGTGCCAGCAGTGCTGGGGGACATTTCACCGGGGAGCTGTTTTTT | CASSAGGHFTGELFF | TRBJ2-2 | once | TRBV2 | NA
TGTGCCAGCAGCTTACGGGCTAGCGGGGGCCTCGGCTCCTACAATGAGCAGTTCTTC | CASSLRASGGLGSYNEQFF | TRBJ2-1 | NA | TRBV11-3 | TRBD2
TGTGCCAGCAGTTACGCCAGGGGTAACTATGGCTACACCTTC | CASSYARGNYGYTF | TRBJ1-2 | NA | TRBV6-5 | NA
TGCAGCGTTGATATTCGTCACACTGAAGCTTTCTTT | CSVDIRHTEAFF | TRBJ1-1 | few | TRBV29-1 | NA